This entry lists 10 T cell receptor beta chains sequenced from one sample in a study of T cells in Graves' hyperthyroidism and ophthalmopathy. TCR beta CDR3 sequences were amplified from RNA transcripts. HTBI primers were used for first-round RT-PCR of the TCR CDR3. TCRdb re-analysed the multiplex PCR reads in MiXCR, keeping a single row per CDR3 protein. Among around 190,000 distinct CDR3 sequences, about 17% were seen once, and the ten largest hold around 29%. The sample taken for sequencing was blood. The receptors shown here come from a woman aged 50 to 60 with Graves' hyperthyroidism.

This clonotype was counted many times. The V call is TRBV5-1, the J call TRBJ1-4; a possible D gene is TRBD1 (6 bases). This CDR3 contains 13 residues. Germline CDR1 is SGHRS and CDR2 is YFSETQ. V was shortened by 2 bases and J by 7 bases, with 9 bases between the two germline ends. The CDR3 nucleotides read TGCGCCAGCAGCTTAGAACAGGGTGAAAAACTGTTTTTT. Translated: CASSLEQGEKLFF.

This clonotype was seen ten or more times. This rearrangement joins TRBV5-1 to TRBJ1-2, with D possibly matching TRBD1 (5 bases). Deletions cut 0 bases from V and 4 bases from J, with 10 bases between. This CDR3 comprises 14 residues. Germline CDR1 SGHRS, CDR2 YFSETQ. The CDR3, as DNA: TGCGCCAGCAGCTTGGGACAGCCTCTCTATGGCTACACCTTC. Protein sequence: CASSLGQPLYGYTF. The whole variable domain, filled in from reference TRBV5-1 and TRBJ1-2, reads KAGVTQTPRYLIKTRGQQVTLSCSPISGHRSVSWYQQTPGQGLQFLFEYFSETQRNKGNFPGRFSGRQFSNSRSEMNVSTLELGDSALYLCASSLGQPLYGYTFGSGTRLTVV.

A word on this clonotype: Sequence at one end of the junction differs from germline and may be a read error. This chain uses TRBV27 with TRBJ1-2; 10 bases are shared with TRBD1. Germline values: CDR1 MNHEY, CDR2 SMNVEV (reference sequence). CDR3 length: 14 amino acids. The CDR3 region has the DNA TGTGCCGGCAGTAGACAGGGGGCGGACTATGGCTACACCTTC. As protein: CAGSRQGADYGYTF.

V usage is TRBV28 and J usage is TRBJ1-1; a possible D gene is TRBD1 (6 bases). The germline V and J ends were trimmed by 3 bases and 2 bases, with 13 bases remaining between them. Germline CDR1 MDHEN, CDR2 SYDVKM. The CDR3 loop spans 15 amino acids. CDR3 bases: TGTGCCAGCAGTTTGCAGGACAGTTATAACACTGAAGCTTTCTTT. This sequence encodes CASSLQDSYNTEAFF.

This clonotype showed up many times. V gene TRBV29-1 combines with J gene TRBJ2-2, with 8 bases aligning to TRBD1. With 1 base clipped from V and 5 bases from J, the junction kept 9 bases outside the gene matches. The CDR3 sequence is 16 residues long. Per the germline V gene, CDR1 is SQVTM and CDR2 is ANQGSEA. The CDR3 DNA follows: TGCAGCGTTGAAGCGATTGGACAGGGAGAGACCGGGGAGCTGTTTTTT. Amino acids: CSVEAIGQGETGELFF.

This clonotype came up many times. The chain is built from TRBV6-5 and TRBJ1-1; a weak D match, TRBD1 (5 bases). V gave up 1 base and J gave up 8 bases, with 5 bases separating them. The CDR3 is 11 amino acids. Germline V gene lookup returns CDR1 MNHEY and CDR2 SVGAGI. The CDR3 DNA reads TGTGCCAGCAGTTACTGGGGGGAAGCTTTCTTT. This encodes CASSYWGEAFF.

This clonotype was seen repeatedly, ten times or more. The chain has TRBV7-2 and TRBJ2-7; 7 bases line up with TRBD2. CDR1 is SGHTA, CDR2 FQGNSA, per germline. The CDR3 covers 14 residues. After removal of 3 bases from V and 2 bases from J, the junction contained 4 bases not matched to a gene. The CDR3 DNA sequence: TGTGCCAGCAGCTTTGCTAGCGGCACCTACGAGCAGTACTTC. As protein: CASSFASGTYEQYF.

This chain links TRBV5-6 with TRBJ1-2; D not resolved. V lost 1 base and J 5 bases, leaving 15 bases between the germline ends. CDR1 SGHDT and CDR2 YYEEEE come from the germline V gene. This CDR3 spans 15 amino acids. As DNA, the CDR3 is TGTGCCAGCAGCTTGTGGCAAACATTACCTTATGGCTACACCTTC. Encoded protein: CASSLWQTLPYGYTF.

This clonotype was found many times. V is TRBV11-2 and J is TRBJ2-7; weak D call: TRBD1 (5 bases). V lost 5 bases to trimming and J lost 3 bases, with 14 bases between them. This CDR3 has 14 residues. Germline CDR1 is SGHAT and CDR2 is FQNNGV. The CDR3 here is CASSLKGDDYEQYF. The CDR3 coding sequence is TGTGCCAGCAGCCTGAAAGGGGATGACTACGAGCAGTACTTC.

With respect to this clonotype: A read error may explain this, as a much larger clone is one base away. The rearrangement links TRBV2 to TRBJ2-1; no firm D call. Germline V gives CDR1 SNHLY, CDR2 FYNNEI. CDR3 size: 14 residues. For the CDR3, the DNA is TGTGCCAGCAGTGAAGGTTCGTCGCCGAATGAGCAGTCCTTC. This sequence encodes CASSEGSSPNEQSF.